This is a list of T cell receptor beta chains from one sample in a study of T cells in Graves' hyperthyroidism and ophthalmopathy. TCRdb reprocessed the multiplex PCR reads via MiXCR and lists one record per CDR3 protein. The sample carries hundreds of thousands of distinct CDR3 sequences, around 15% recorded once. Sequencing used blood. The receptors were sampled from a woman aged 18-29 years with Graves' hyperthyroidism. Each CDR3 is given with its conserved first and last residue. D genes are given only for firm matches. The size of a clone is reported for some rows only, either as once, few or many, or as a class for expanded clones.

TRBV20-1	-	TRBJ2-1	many	TGCAGTGCTATGTCCTACAATGAGCAGTTCTTC	CSAMSYNEQFF
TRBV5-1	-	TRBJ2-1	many	TGCGCCAGCAGCTTATCAGTATCCTACAATGAGCAGTTCTTC	CASSLSVSYNEQFF
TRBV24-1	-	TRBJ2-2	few	TGTGCCACCAGCCCCGCCGGGACGAGAAACACCGGGGAGCTGTTTTTT	CATSPAGTRNTGELFF
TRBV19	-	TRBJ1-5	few	TGTGCCAGTAGCACCCAGGGGCGTAGCAATCAGCCCCAGCATTTT	CASSTQGRSNQPQHF
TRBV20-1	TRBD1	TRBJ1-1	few	TGCAGTGCTAAAACAGGGGGCGCTTTTGGTTTCTTT	CSAKTGGAFGFF
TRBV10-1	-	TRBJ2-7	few	TGCGCCAGCCCCCCCGGCGCCCGCTCCTACGAGCAGTACTTC	CASPPGARSYEQYF
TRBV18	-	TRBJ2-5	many	TGTGCCAGCTCACCACGAGCGGTTGGGGAGACCCAGTACTTC	CASSPRAVGETQYF
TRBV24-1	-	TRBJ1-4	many	TGTGCCACCAGTGAAGGGGGGGGCGAAGAAAAACTGTTTTTT	CATSEGGGEEKLFF
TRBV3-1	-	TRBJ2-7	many	TGTGCCAGCAGCGGGAGGGACACCAGCTCCTACGAGCAGTACTTC	CASSGRDTSSYEQYF
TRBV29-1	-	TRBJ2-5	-	TGCAGCGTTGGACTTAGGGCTAGCTACCAAGAGACCCAGTACTTC	CSVGLRASYQETQYF
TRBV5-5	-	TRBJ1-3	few	TGTGCCAGCAGTTCACAGGGTTACACCATATATTTT	CASSSQGYTIYF
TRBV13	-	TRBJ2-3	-	TGTGCCAGCAGCTATGGGCCTAGAGGGTACACAGATACGCAGTATTTT	CASSYGPRGYTDTQYF
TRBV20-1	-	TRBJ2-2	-	TGCAGTGCTAGAGATCTAAGGGGGTCGAGCACCGGGGAGCTGTTTTTT	CSARDLRGSSTGELFF
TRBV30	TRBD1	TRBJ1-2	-	TGTGCCTGGAGCTGCCCCCCCCAGGGGGCTTACTATGGCTACACCTTC	CAWSCPPQGAYYGYTF
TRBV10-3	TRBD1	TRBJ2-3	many	TGTGCCATCAGTGGGACAGGAAGCACAGATACGCAGTATTTT	CAISGTGSTDTQYF
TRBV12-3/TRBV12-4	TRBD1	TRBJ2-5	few	TGTGCCAGCAGGCTAGGACAGGGCGGAGAGACCCAGTACTTC	CASRLGQGGETQYF
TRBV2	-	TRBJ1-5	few	TGTGCCAGCAGTAGAGTGGGGGTCGGTCAGCCCCAGCATTTT	CASSRVGVGQPQHF
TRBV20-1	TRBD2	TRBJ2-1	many	TGCAGTGGGGGGACTAGCGGGGGTCACAATGAGCAGTTCTTC	CSGGTSGGHNEQFF
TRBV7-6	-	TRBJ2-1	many	TGTGCCAGCAGCTCAGCGGCCTACTCCTACAATGAGCAGTTCTTC	CASSSAAYSYNEQFF
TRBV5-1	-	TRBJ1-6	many	TGCGCCAGCAGCTTGGAAAGTAACTATAATTCACCCCTCCACTTT	CASSLESNYNSPLHF
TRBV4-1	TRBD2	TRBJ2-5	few	TGCGCCAGCAGCCAAGATGGCGGGGGGGCCGGGGAGACCCAGTACTTC	CASSQDGGGAGETQYF
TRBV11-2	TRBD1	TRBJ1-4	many	TGTGCCAGCAGCTTAGTGGGACAGCCTAATGAAAAACTGTTTTTT	CASSLVGQPNEKLFF
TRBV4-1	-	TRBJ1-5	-	TGCGCCAGCAGCCAAGTGGGGGAACCCCAGCATTTT	CASSQVGEPQHF
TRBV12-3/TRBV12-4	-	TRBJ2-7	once	TGTGCCAGCAATTCCTACGGTCACTACGAGCAGTACTTC	CASNSYGHYEQYF
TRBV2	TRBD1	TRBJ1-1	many	TGTGCCAGCAGGTCTGACAGGGCCCGGAGGAACACTGAAGCTTTCTTT	CASRSDRARRNTEAFF
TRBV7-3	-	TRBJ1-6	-	TGTGCCAGCAGCGAAGGGAGCTATAATTCACCCCTCCACTTT	CASSEGSYNSPLHF
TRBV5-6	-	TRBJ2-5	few	TGTGCCAGCAGCTTGGCCCGGGGTGGTCAAGAGACCCAGTACTTC	CASSLARGGQETQYF
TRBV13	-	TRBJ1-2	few	TGTGCCAGCAGCTTAGGCCGGTGGAGCGTTAACTATGGCTACACCTTC	CASSLGRWSVNYGYTF
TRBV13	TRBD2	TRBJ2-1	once	TGTGCCAGCAGCCAGCCGGGGGGGGCCATCAATGAGCAGTTCTTC	CASSQPGGAINEQFF
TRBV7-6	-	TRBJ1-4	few	TGTGCCAGCAGCTCTAGCGCAAATGAAAAACTGTTTTTT	CASSSSANEKLFF
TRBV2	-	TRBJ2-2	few	TGTGCCAGCATACAGGGAGAATACTCCGGGGAGCTGTTTTTT	CASIQGEYSGELFF
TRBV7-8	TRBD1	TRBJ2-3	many	TGTGCCAGCCTCAGTGTAAAGCAGGGGGCGGGAGATACGCAGTATTTT	CASLSVKQGAGDTQYF
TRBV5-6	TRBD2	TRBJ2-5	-	TGTGCCAGCAGCTTGGAATTAGCGGGAGTAGTGAAGGGAGAGACCCAGTACTTC	CASSLELAGVVKGETQYF
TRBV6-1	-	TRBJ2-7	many	TGTGCCAGCGAGGGACTCAGCGCCGGTGGCTACGAGCAGTACTTC	CASEGLSAGGYEQYF
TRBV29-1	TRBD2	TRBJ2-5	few	TGCAGCGTTGAAAAACCGGGACTAGCGGAAGAGACCCAGTACTTC	CSVEKPGLAEETQYF
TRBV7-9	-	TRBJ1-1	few	TGTGCCACGAGGGGGGCCGGTACTGAAGCTTTCTTT	CATRGAGTEAFF
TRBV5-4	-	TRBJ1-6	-	TGTGCCAGCAGCTTGGCCTACAGGGACGATTCACCCCTCCACTTT	CASSLAYRDDSPLHF
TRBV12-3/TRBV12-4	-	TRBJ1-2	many	TGTGCCAGCAGTGCCGGGACACACTATGGCTACACCTTC	CASSAGTHYGYTF
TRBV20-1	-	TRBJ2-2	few	TGCAGTGCACTCGGGACGCTTAACACCGGGGAGCTGTTTTTT	CSALGTLNTGELFF
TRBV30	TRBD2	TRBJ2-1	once	TGTGCCTGGGAGCGGGAGGGTTTAGGACATCAGTTCTTC	CAWEREGLGHQFF
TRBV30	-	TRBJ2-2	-	TGTGCCTTCGGGACACGTTCGAACACCGGGGAGCTGTTTTTT	CAFGTRSNTGELFF
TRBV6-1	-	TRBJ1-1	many	TGTGCCAGCAGCGCCACAGCCAACACTGAAGCTTTCTTT	CASSATANTEAFF
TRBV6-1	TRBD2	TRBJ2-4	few	TGTGCCAGCAGTGAAGCCCGGGCAACTAGCGGCCCCAAAAACATTCAGTACTTC	CASSEARATSGPKNIQYF
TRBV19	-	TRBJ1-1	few	TGTGCCAGTAGTCTTAGGACAACCACCAACACTGAAGCTTTCTTT	CASSLRTTTNTEAFF
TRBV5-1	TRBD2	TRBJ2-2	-	TGCGCCAGCAGCTTGGGGCGGGAGCGGAACACCGGGGAGCTGTTTTTT	CASSLGRERNTGELFF
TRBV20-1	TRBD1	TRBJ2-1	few	TGCAGTGCGTACCGGGACAGGCAGTTCTTC	CSAYRDRQFF
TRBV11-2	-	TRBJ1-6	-	TGTGCCAGCAGCCCAGGGAGAATGGATTCACCCCTCCACTTT	CASSPGRMDSPLHF
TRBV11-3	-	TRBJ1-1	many	TGTGCCAGCAGCTCCGGGACCGTGAGGAACACTGAAGCTTTCTTT	CASSSGTVRNTEAFF
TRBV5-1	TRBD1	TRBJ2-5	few	TGCGCCAGCAGACAGGACAGGGGAGGCGAGACCCAGTACTTC	CASRQDRGGETQYF
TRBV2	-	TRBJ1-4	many	TGTGCCAGCAGTGCCCCAATGGGAGAAAAACTGTTTTTT	CASSAPMGEKLFF
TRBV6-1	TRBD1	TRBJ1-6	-	TGTGCCAGCAGCTCAACCATGACAGGGAGCTCCTATAATTCACCCCTCCACTTT	CASSSTMTGSSYNSPLHF
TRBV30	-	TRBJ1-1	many	TGTGCCTGGAGTGTACGCAACCACAGGGCCTCAGACACTGAAGCTTTCTTT	CAWSVRNHRASDTEAFF